This T cell receptor (beta chain) appears in the sequencing data of a study of vaccination effects on CD4 cells after COVID-19. Antigen-specific CD4+ T cell clonotypes were called by their expansion after viral peptide-pool culture in ViraFEST. A 10-day culture period preceded the isolation of CD4+ T cells. CDR1 is MNHEY, CDR2 SVGAGI, per germline. The CDR3 consists of 13 residues. The V segment lost 5 bases and the J segment 6 bases; nucleotides outside the gene matches: 6. Only in-frame clones appear in the TCRdb table, and some are missing; sequencing was by immunoSEQ multiplex PCR. The table shows more than 11,000 clones, with around 80% occurring only once. Concerning this clone itself: Its specificity is unknown.

Here the sequenced sample was CD4+ T cells from PBMCs cultured with HCoV-229E spike peptides, taken before COVID-19 vaccination. The rearrangement joins TRBV6-5 to TRBJ2-7; TRBD1 matches at 8 bases. The sequence was collected from a human donor who received a COVID-19 vaccine. The CDR3 nucleotides are TGTGCCAGCAGTATCCAGGGGGCGGGCGAGCAGTACTTC. Its protein is CASSIQGAGEQYF.